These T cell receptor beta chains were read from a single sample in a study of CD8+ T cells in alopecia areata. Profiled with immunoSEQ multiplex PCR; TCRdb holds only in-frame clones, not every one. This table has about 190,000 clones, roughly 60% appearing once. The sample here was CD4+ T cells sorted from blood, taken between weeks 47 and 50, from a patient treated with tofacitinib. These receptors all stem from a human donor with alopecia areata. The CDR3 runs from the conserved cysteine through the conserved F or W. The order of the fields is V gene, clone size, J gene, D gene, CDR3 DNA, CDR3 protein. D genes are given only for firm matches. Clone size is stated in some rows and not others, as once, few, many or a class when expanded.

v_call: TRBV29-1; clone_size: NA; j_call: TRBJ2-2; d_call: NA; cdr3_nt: TGCAGCGCCCTAGCCCCCGGGGAGCTGTTTTTT; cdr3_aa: CSALAPGELFF
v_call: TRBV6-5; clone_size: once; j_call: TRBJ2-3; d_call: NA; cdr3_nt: TGTGCCAGCAGCTTCGGGACTAGCACAGATACGCAGTATTTT; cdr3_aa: CASSFGTSTDTQYF
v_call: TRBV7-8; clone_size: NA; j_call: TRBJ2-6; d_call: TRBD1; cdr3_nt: TGTGCCGGGACAGCACTCTCTGGGGCCAACGTCCTGACTTTC; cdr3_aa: CAGTALSGANVLTF
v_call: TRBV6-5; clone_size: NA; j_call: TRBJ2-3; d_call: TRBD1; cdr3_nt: TGTGCCAGCCGACAGGGGGGAGGCACAGATACGCAGTATTTT; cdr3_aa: CASRQGGGTDTQYF
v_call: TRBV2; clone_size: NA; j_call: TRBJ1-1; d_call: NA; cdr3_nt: TGTGCCAGCCTCCAGGGTAGAATGAACACTGAAGCTTTCTTT; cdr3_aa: CASLQGRMNTEAFF
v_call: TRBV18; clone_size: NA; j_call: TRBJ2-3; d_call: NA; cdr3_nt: TGTGCCAGCTCACCAGGGCCAGGACTGGATACGCAGTATTTT; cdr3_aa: CASSPGPGLDTQYF
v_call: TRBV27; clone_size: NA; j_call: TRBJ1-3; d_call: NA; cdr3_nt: TGTGCCAGCGGTCGGGGCGGTCCAGGAAACACCATATATTTT; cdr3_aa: CASGRGGPGNTIYF
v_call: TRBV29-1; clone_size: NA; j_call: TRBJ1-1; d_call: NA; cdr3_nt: TGCAGCGTTGATTTGGGGGAGGGGAACACTGAAGCTTTCTTT; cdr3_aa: CSVDLGEGNTEAFF
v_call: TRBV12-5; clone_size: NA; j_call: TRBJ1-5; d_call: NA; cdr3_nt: TGTGCTAGTGGTTTGGAGGGAGGAGTTCAGCCCCAGCATTTT; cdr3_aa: CASGLEGGVQPQHF
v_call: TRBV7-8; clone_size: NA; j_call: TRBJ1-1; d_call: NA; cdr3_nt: TGTGCCAGCAGCTTAACCCCGGACATAGCAGAAGCTTTCTTT; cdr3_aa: CASSLTPDIAEAFF
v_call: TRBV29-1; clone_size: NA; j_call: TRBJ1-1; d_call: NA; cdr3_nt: TGCAGCGCCGCGGAGGCGGTGGAAGCTTTCTTT; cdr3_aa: CSAAEAVEAFF
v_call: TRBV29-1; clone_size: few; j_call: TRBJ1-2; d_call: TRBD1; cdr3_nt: TGCAGCGTTGAAAAGGGGGGACAGCTCTATGGCTACACCTTC; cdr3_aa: CSVEKGGQLYGYTF
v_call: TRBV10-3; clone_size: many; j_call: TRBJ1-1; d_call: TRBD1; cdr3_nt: TGTGCCCTGCGGGACAGTACGGACACTGAAGCTTTCTTT; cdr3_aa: CALRDSTDTEAFF
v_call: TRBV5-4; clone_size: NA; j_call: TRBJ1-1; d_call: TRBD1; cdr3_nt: TGTGCCAGCAGCTTTTCAAGTCTGGCGGGACAGGTGAACACTGAAGCTTTCTTT; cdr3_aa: CASSFSSLAGQVNTEAFF
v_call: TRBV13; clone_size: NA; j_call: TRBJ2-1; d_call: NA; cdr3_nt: TGTGCCAGCAGCTTAGAGGTAGCTAGCAGTTCCCTCGCCTACAATGAGCAGTTCTTC; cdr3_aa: CASSLEVASSSLAYNEQFF
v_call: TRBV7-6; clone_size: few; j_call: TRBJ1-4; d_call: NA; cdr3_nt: TGTGCCAGCAGCCGGGGAGTTGATGAAAAACTGTTTTTT; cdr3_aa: CASSRGVDEKLFF
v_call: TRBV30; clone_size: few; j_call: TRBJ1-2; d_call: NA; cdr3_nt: TGTGCCTGGAGGGCCGACTTAGAGGGCTACACCTTC; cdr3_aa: CAWRADLEGYTF
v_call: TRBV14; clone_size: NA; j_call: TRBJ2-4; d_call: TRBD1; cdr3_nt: TGTGCCAGCACCACAGGGGCTGTAAACATTCAGTACTTC; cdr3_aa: CASTTGAVNIQYF
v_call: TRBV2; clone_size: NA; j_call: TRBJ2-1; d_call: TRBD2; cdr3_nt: TGTGCCAGCCGGTCCGGGGGGTCCTCCTACAATGAGCAGTTCTTC; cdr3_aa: CASRSGGSSYNEQFF
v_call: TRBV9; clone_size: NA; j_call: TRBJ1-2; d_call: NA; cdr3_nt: TGTGCCAGCAGCGCCGCCGGGGCTGGGGGCTACACCTTC; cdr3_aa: CASSAAGAGGYTF
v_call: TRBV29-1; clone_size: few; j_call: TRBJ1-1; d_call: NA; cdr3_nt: TGCAGCGTTGTTTGGCCATTGAACACTGAAGCTTTCTTT; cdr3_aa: CSVVWPLNTEAFF
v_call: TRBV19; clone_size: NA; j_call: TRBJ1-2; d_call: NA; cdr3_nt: TGTGCCAGTAGTACTGACATCTCCTATGGCTACACCTTC; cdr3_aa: CASSTDISYGYTF
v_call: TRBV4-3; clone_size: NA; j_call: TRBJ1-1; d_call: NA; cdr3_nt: TGCGCCAGCAGCCAGAAACCGAGCACTGAAGCTTTCTTT; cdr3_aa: CASSQKPSTEAFF
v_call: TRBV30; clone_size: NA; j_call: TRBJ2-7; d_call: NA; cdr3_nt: TGTGCCTCCACGAGGGGCAGCGCTCAGGGGCAGTACTTC; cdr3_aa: CASTRGSAQGQYF
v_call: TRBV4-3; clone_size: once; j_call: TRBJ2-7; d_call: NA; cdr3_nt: TGCGCCAGCAGCCAAGATAGGGGGGAGCAGTACTTC; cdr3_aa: CASSQDRGEQYF